The 10 T cell receptor beta chains presented below share a single source sample, sequenced in a study of T-cell reconstitution after alpha-beta-depleted transplantation in children. A library of TCRbeta sequences, prepared with unique molecular identifiers, was generated. TCRdb reprocessed the PCR reads with MiXCR, giving one entry per CDR3 protein. The sample consists of more than 500,000 distinct CDR3 sequences, roughly 10% of them appearing once. The sequences come from PBMCs, mostly from graft donor cells, collected 180 days after TCRalphabeta/CD19-depleted stem cell transplant. Receptors were obtained from a female patient aged 2-9 years who had a stem cell transplant for aplastic anemia, so the T cells may come from the graft donor.

Notes on this clonotype: A much more abundant neighbour one base away suggests this may be a read error. V gene TRBV28 combines with J gene TRBJ1-5; the D is unclear. This CDR3 is 16 amino acids long. V was trimmed by 2 bases and J by 3 bases, leaving 14 bases between them. CDR1 and CDR2 from the germline V gene are MDHEN and SYDVKM. The CDR3 region has the DNA TGTGCCAGCAGTTTAGGCAGCCTCCGTCACAATCAGCCCCAGCATTTT. It yields the protein CASSLGSLRHNQPQHF.

The V gene is TRBV7-9, the J gene TRBJ1-2; D is ambiguous. The V gene lost 4 bases and the J gene lost 0 bases, with 12 bases spanning the gap. Germline V gene lookup returns CDR1 SEHNR and CDR2 FQNEAQ (reference sequence). This CDR3 is built from 15 residues. The CDR3 is CASSSNPGSNYGYTF. DNA for the CDR3: TGTGCCAGCAGCTCGAATCCGGGTTCTAACTATGGCTACACCTTC.

This clonotype has just a few counts. The chain is built from TRBV20-1 and TRBJ2-3, with TRBD2 matching over 9 bases. V was pared by 0 bases and J by 4 bases, with 8 bases of the junction left unmatched. CDR3 length: 16 residues. Germline CDR1 reads DFQATT; CDR2 reads SNEGSKA (reference sequence). CDR3 DNA: TGCAGTGCTAGAGATGGTCGCGGGAGGGTCGCAGATACGCAGTATTTT. This codes for CSARDGRGRVADTQYF.

This clonotype was seen a few times. V gene TRBV2 combines with J gene TRBJ2-2, with 8 bases identical to TRBD2. Germline V gene sequence: CDR1 SNHLY, CDR2 FYNNEI. CDR3 size: 14 residues. Unmatched junction bases numbered 4, after V lost 5 bases and J lost 5 bases. The CDR3 bases are TGTGCCAGCAGTACTAGACTAGCGACCGGGGAGCTGTTTTTT. Encoded protein: CASSTRLATGELFF.

Only a few counts were recorded for this clonotype. The CDR3 protein is CASSSQTGAREQYF. Written as DNA, the CDR3 is TGTGCCAGCAGCTCCCAGACAGGGGCAAGGGAGCAGTACTTC. The chain employs TRBV7-2 and TRBJ2-7, with 8 bases lining up with TRBD1. Germline lookup yields CDR1 SGHTA and CDR2 FQGNSA. The ends lost 4 bases at V and 7 bases at J; junction bases unmatched: 9. The CDR3 totals 14 residues.

The rearrangement joins TRBV7-2 to TRBJ2-1, with a weak D call TRBD1 (5 bases). The CDR3 is made up of 15 amino acids. V lost 5 bases and J lost 2, with 13 bases in between. CDR1 is SGHTA, CDR2 FQGNSA, per germline. The CDR3 coding sequence is TGTGCCAGCAGCAGAAGGGGTCGCGCCTACAATGAGCAGTTCTTC. Protein: CASSRRGRAYNEQFF. The entire variable domain, with the rest obtained from reference TRBV7-2 and TRBJ2-1, is as follows: GAGVSQSPSNKVTEKGKDVELRCDPISGHTALYWYRQSLGQGLEFLIYFQGNSAPDKSGLPSDRFSAERTGGSVSTLTIQRTQQEDSAVYLCASSRRGRAYNEQFFGPGTRLTVL.

The sample holds a few counts of this clonotype. This chain links TRBV5-5 with TRBJ2-1, with D hard to call. Germline CDR1 SGHKS, CDR2 YYEKEE (reference sequence). There are 15 residues in the CDR3. With 1 base removed from V and 6 bases from J, the gap between germline ends came to 14 bases. CDR3 loop: CASSLRDIQSNEQFF. The CDR3 region has the DNA TGTGCCAGCAGCTTGAGAGATATTCAGAGCAATGAGCAGTTCTTC.

The chain carries TRBV6-2 or TRBV6-3 and TRBJ2-1, with D perhaps TRBD2 (6 bases). This CDR3 has 13 amino acids. The germline CDR1 and CDR2 sequences are MNHEY and SVGEGT. The V end was cut by 8 bases, the J end by 5 bases, with 13 bases between. For the CDR3, the DNA is TGTGCCAGCGTCCGGTCGGGGGACAATGAGCAGTTCTTC. Protein: CASVRSGDNEQFF.

The rearrangement links TRBV5-1 to TRBJ1-1; tentatively, D is TRBD1 (6 bases). This CDR3 contains 14 residues. V was trimmed by 4 bases and J by 5 bases, leaving 15 bases between them. Germline V gene sequence: CDR1 SGHRS, CDR2 YFSETQ. DNA for the CDR3: TGCGCCAGCAGCAGTACAGGGATTCGGACTGAAGCTTTCTTT. This sequence encodes CASSSTGIRTEAFF.

This clonotype was seen a handful of times. J is TRBJ1-3 and V is TRBV6-1; possibly TRBD1 for D (5 bases). V lost 5 bases and J lost 0, with 17 bases in between. This CDR3 comprises 17 residues. Germline values: CDR1 MNHNS, CDR2 SASEGT. The CDR3 here is CASSPAGHRGSGNTIYF. CDR3 bases: TGTGCCAGCAGTCCGGCGGGGCATCGGGGCTCTGGAAACACCATATATTTT.